These 30 T cell receptor beta chains were sequenced from one sample in a study of OX40 agonist ivuxolimab in advanced cancers. Repertoires were generated with immunoSEQ multiplex PCR, while TCRdb's copy carries only in-frame clones and drops some. The table shows around 65,000 clones, with around 89% occurring only once. This sample comprised CD4+ or CD8+ T cells sorted from blood, obtained in a trial of the OX40 agonist ivuxolimab. These TCRs come from an adult with an advanced solid tumor such as melanoma, head and neck, liver or kidney cancer.

Written as DNA, the CDR3 is TGTGCCTGGAGTAAAAGGGACCCAGATCAGCCCCAGCATTTT. Translation gives CAWSKRDPDQPQHF. The chain links TRBV30 to TRBJ1-5, with D possibly being TRBD1 (5 bases). The CDR3 has 14 amino acids. The ends were cut back, 2 bases at V and 5 bases at J, with 13 bases in the middle. Germline loops: CDR1 GTSNPN, CDR2 SVGIG (reference sequence).

The chain joins TRBV27 to TRBJ2-1; D gene ambiguous. Trimming removed 10 bases at V and 4 bases at J, with 20 bases between. CDR3 size: 15 residues. Germline loops: CDR1 MNHEY, CDR2 SMNVEV (reference sequence). CDR3 DNA sequence: TGTGCCACGGGCCGGATGGAAGGACCATACAATGAGCAGTTCTTC. As protein: CATGRMEGPYNEQFF.

The V call is TRBV28, the J call TRBJ2-3; 8 bases agree with TRBD2. Germline CDR1 reads MDHEN; CDR2 reads SYDVKM. The CDR3 runs to 14 residues. V shed 2 bases and J 8 bases; nucleotides not matched to a gene: 6. The CDR3 DNA follows: TGTGCCAGCAGTTTAACGGGAGGGCCTACTACGCAGTATTTT. Its protein product is CASSLTGGPTTQYF.

V is TRBV15 and J is TRBJ2-1; maybe TRBD2 (6 bases). The V gene lost 2 bases and the J gene lost 6 bases, with 8 bases spanning the gap. The germline V gene encodes CDR1 LNHNV and CDR2 YYDKDF (reference sequence). This CDR3 comprises 13 residues. CDR3 bases: TGTGCCACCAGCAGACTTAGCGGCAATGAGCAGTTCTTC. This sequence encodes CATSRLSGNEQFF. The full variable domain, completed using reference TRBV15 and TRBJ2-1, is DAMVIQNPRYQVTQFGKPVTLSCSQTLNHNVMYWYQQKSSQAPKLLFHYYDKDFNNEADTPDNFQSRRPNTSFCFLDIRSPGLGDTAMYLCATSRLSGNEQFFGPGTRLTVL.

This clone came up a few times. V usage is TRBV4-1 and J usage is TRBJ2-3; D is ambiguous. The germline V gene encodes CDR1 MGHRA and CDR2 YSYEKL. V was clipped by 4 bases and J by 0 bases, with 17 bases between them. This CDR3 contains 17 residues. Here the CDR3 DNA reads TGCGCCAGCAGCCCCGAGAAGGTCCGGATTAGCACAGATACGCAGTATTTT. Translated: CASSPEKVRISTDTQYF.

The genes are TRBV28 and TRBJ1-3; D ambiguous. The germline V and J ends were trimmed by 8 bases and 1 base, with 12 bases remaining between them. The CDR3 consists of 14 residues. Germline assignment: CDR1 MDHEN and CDR2 SYDVKM. The CDR3 nucleotides read TGTGCCAGCTCCCTCTTCGGGTCTGGAAACACCATATATTTT. As protein: CASSLFGSGNTIYF.

The chain combines TRBV6-1 with TRBJ2-5; D ambiguous. V was trimmed by 8 bases and J by 4 bases, leaving 11 bases between them. Looked up from germline, CDR1 is MNHNS and CDR2 is SASEGT. CDR3 size: 12 residues. In DNA form, the CDR3 reads TGTGCCAGCGCTTTTACGGGAGAGACCCAGTACTTC. Translating gives CASAFTGETQYF.

The V and J genes are TRBV28 and TRBJ2-3, with 12 bases identical to TRBD1. Per germline, CDR1 MDHEN and CDR2 SYDVKM. Unmatched junction bases numbered 2, after V lost 3 bases and J lost 4 bases. CDR3 length: 15 residues. This CDR3 is CASSFGTGGPDTQYF. The CDR3 bases are TGTGCCAGCAGTTTCGGGACAGGGGGCCCAGATACGCAGTATTTT.

The V and J genes are TRBV4-3 and TRBJ2-3; the match to TRBD2 covers 11 bases. The CDR3 extends over 17 amino acids. J gave up 2 bases and V 3 bases, and 7 bases lay outside the gene matches. Per the germline V gene, CDR1 is LGHNA and CDR2 is YSLEER. The CDR3 is CASSHLLTSGVTDTQYF. The CDR3, as DNA: TGCGCCAGCAGCCACCTTTTGACTAGCGGGGTCACAGATACGCAGTATTTT.

The chain recombines TRBV6-6 with TRBJ1-5; tentative D call: TRBD1 (5 bases). Trimming removed 8 bases at V and 4 bases at J, with 15 bases between. The CDR3 is made up of 14 amino acids. Germline CDR1 and CDR2: MNHNY and SVGAGI (reference sequence). CDR3 protein: CASHSGAGNQPQHF. The CDR3, as DNA: TGTGCCAGCCATAGCGGGGCAGGGAATCAGCCCCAGCATTTT.

This chain uses TRBV7-5 with TRBJ2-1; the table's TRBD1 call for D was not verified on the DNA. TRBV7-5 corresponds to a pseudogene. The CDR3 length is 12 residues. The CDR3 reads CARSENRGEQFF. In nucleotides, the CDR3 is TGTGCCAGAAGCGAAAACAGGGGTGAGCAGTTCTTC.

The rearrangement links TRBV27 to TRBJ2-5; D ambiguous. The germline V and J ends were trimmed by 3 bases and 1 base, with 15 bases remaining between them. There are 16 residues in the CDR3. The germline V gene has CDR1 MNHEY and CDR2 SMNVEV (reference sequence). In nucleotides, the CDR3 is TGTGCCAGCAGTTTCATCGGTACCTCGCTCCAAGAGACCCAGTACTTC. It yields the protein CASSFIGTSLQETQYF.

The chain employs TRBV5-8 and TRBJ2-7, with 9 bases matching TRBD2. The CDR3 covers 14 residues. V lost 1 base and J lost 3; bases outside the gene matches: 2. Per the germline V gene, CDR1 is SGHTS and CDR2 is YDEGEE. CDR3 sequence (DNA): TGTGCCAGCAGCTTGCTAGCGGGGCACTACGAGCAGTACTTC. It specifies CASSLLAGHYEQYF.

V usage is TRBV11-2 and J usage is TRBJ2-1; maybe TRBD1 (6 bases). Between the trimmed V and J ends, which lost 4 bases and 6 bases, there was a span of 13 bases. This CDR3 spans 14 amino acids. Germline CDR1 and CDR2: SGHAT and FQNNGV. CDR3 residues: CASSSLTGFNEQFF. In nucleotides, the CDR3 is TGTGCCAGCAGCTCCTTGACAGGATTCAATGAGCAGTTCTTC.

This chain connects TRBV7-9 to TRBJ1-1; TRBD1 matches 8 bases. CDR3 length: 15 amino acids. The ends lost 5 bases at V and 4 bases at J; junction bases unmatched: 9. Germline V gives CDR1 SEHNR, CDR2 FQNEAQ (reference sequence). The chain's CDR3 is CASSPPGQASTEAFF. The DNA for the CDR3 is TGTGCCAGCAGCCCCCCGGGACAGGCAAGCACTGAAGCTTTCTTT.

CDR3 bases: TGTGCCAGCAGCTCTGGACAGCCCAAAAGACCCTACGAGCAGTACTTC. It translates to CASSSGQPKRPYEQYF. The V and J genes are TRBV5-4 and TRBJ2-7; D is perhaps TRBD1 (6 bases). The V and J ends lost 3 bases and 2 bases respectively, with 18 bases between them. Germline V CDR1 and CDR2: SGHNT, YYREEE (reference sequence). The CDR3 has 16 residues.

J is TRBJ2-5 and V is TRBV4-3; tentatively, D is TRBD2 (6 bases). Trimming removed 0 bases from V and 10 bases from J, with 18 bases in between. The CDR3 length is 15 residues. Germline V gives CDR1 LGHNA, CDR2 YSLEER. DNA for the CDR3: TGCGCCAGCAGCCAAGAGTATAGGGGCCGGAGGGTCCAGTACTTC. This gives the protein CASSQEYRGRRVQYF.

This chain connects TRBV13 to TRBJ1-5; 8 bases map to TRBD1. The germline gives CDR1 PRHDT, CDR2 FYEKMQ (reference sequence). CDR3 size: 15 residues. The ends lost 3 bases at V and 7 bases at J; junction bases unmatched: 8. The CDR3: CASSLAGQGNQPQHF. CDR3 nucleotide sequence: TGTGCCAGCAGCTTGGCTGGACAGGGTAACCAGCCCCAGCATTTT.

The CDR3 sequence: CASSLAGGAETQYF. The CDR3 DNA sequence: TGTGCCAGCAGCTTAGCGGGAGGCGCAGAGACCCAGTACTTC. The chain joins TRBV11-2 to TRBJ2-5; 7 bases are shared with TRBD2. V shed 1 base, J shed 4 bases, and the junction held 3 bases outside the gene matches. The CDR3 has 14 amino acids. Germline V gene sequence: CDR1 SGHAT, CDR2 FQNNGV.

V is TRBV27 and J is TRBJ1-5; D gene ambiguous. The germline V and J ends were trimmed by 0 bases and 1 base, with 4 bases remaining between them. Germline-derived CDR1 and CDR2 are MNHEY and SMNVEV (reference sequence). This CDR3 contains 14 residues. This CDR3 reads CASSLSASNQPQHF. The CDR3 region has the DNA TGTGCCAGCAGTTTATCCGCGAGCAATCAGCCCCAGCATTTT.

J is TRBJ2-7 and V is TRBV4-3; D is ambiguous. Trimming took 3 bases from V and 2 from J, leaving 14 bases between them. The germline CDR1 and CDR2 sequences are LGHNA and YSLEER. This CDR3 is built from 15 residues. CDR3 amino acids: CASSQNSGSAYEQYF. Written as DNA, the CDR3 is TGCGCCAGCAGCCAGAACAGTGGGTCAGCCTACGAGCAGTACTTC.

The chain couples TRBV9 to TRBJ2-1; TRBD1 is a possible D gene (5 bases). Trimming stripped 3 bases from V and 6 bases from J, with 16 bases between. The CDR3 totals 15 residues. Germline lookup yields CDR1 SGDLS and CDR2 YYNGEE. CDR3 DNA sequence: TGTGCCAGCAGCGAAGGGGCTAGTGGGGTCAATGAGCAGTTCTTC. Its translation: CASSEGASGVNEQFF. The variable domain in full, completed from reference TRBV9 and TRBJ2-1, reads DSGVTQTPKHLITATGQRVTLRCSPRSGDLSVYWYQQSLDQGLQFLIQYYNGEERAKGNILERFSAQQFPDLHSELNLSSLELGDSALYFCASSEGASGVNEQFFGPGTRLTVL.

The chain is built from TRBV7-8 and TRBJ2-7, with unresolved D. The V and J ends lost 3 bases and 2 bases respectively, with 11 bases between them. Germline-derived CDR1 and CDR2 are SGHVS and FQNEAQ. This CDR3 has 14 residues. The CDR3 DNA reads as TGTGCCAGCAGCTTGCAGCGTACTACCTACGAGCAGTACTTC. Translation: CASSLQRTTYEQYF.

The V call is TRBV14, the J call TRBJ2-5; D possibly uses TRBD1 or TRBD2 (5 bases each). V lost 4 bases, J lost 11 bases, and 17 bases lay in between. This CDR3 has 13 amino acids. The V gene's germline CDR1 is SGHDN and CDR2 FVKESK. The CDR3 DNA sequence: TGTGCCAGCAGCCGCTGGGACCGGTTAGAGCAGTACTTC. Protein sequence: CASSRWDRLEQYF.

This chain links TRBV7-2 with TRBJ2-7; D uncertain. V lost 2 bases to trimming and J lost 7 bases, with 15 bases between them. The CDR3 loop spans 14 amino acids. Germline V CDR1 and CDR2: SGHTA, FQGNSA. CDR3 region: CASSLRERKREQYF. CDR3 in DNA: TGTGCCAGCAGCTTACGCGAGCGTAAGAGGGAGCAGTACTTC.

This clone is a singleton in its sample. This chain uses TRBV7-6 with TRBJ2-3, with TRBD2 matching 7 bases. The CDR3 contains 15 residues. J lost 5 bases, V lost 3 bases, and 8 bases had no gene match. Germline-derived CDR1 and CDR2 are SGHVS and FNYEAQ. This CDR3 reads CASSFHGGEIDTQYF. Here the CDR3 DNA reads TGTGCCAGCAGCTTTCATGGGGGGGAAATAGATACGCAGTATTTT.

This chain joins TRBV27 and TRBJ2-1, with D perhaps matching TRBD2 (7 bases). The CDR3 totals 14 residues. Trimming took off 3 bases at V and 7 bases at J, with 13 bases between the two ends. Germline lookup yields CDR1 MNHEY and CDR2 SMNVEV (reference sequence). The CDR3 nucleotides are TGTGCCAGCAGTTTGCAAAGGGGGGGAAATGAGCAGTTCTTC. Its translation is CASSLQRGGNEQFF.

Only a few counts were recorded for this clone. Other DNA sequences in the same sample also yield this CDR3. The chain combines TRBV4-3 with TRBJ1-5; D remains unclear. Deletions cut 0 bases from V and 3 bases from J, with 9 bases between. Germline V lookup: CDR1 LGHNA, CDR2 YSLEER. CDR3 length: 15 residues. The CDR3 protein is CASSQDRLNNQPQHF. DNA for the CDR3: TGCGCCAGCAGCCAAGATCGCCTAAACAATCAGCCCCAGCATTTT.

This clone was found a few times. V is TRBV9 and J is TRBJ1-3; D unclear. Trimming removed 0 bases from V and 0 bases from J, with 13 bases in between. This CDR3 has 17 residues. The germline V gene encodes CDR1 SGDLS and CDR2 YYNGEE. This CDR3 reads CASSVESAAYSGNTIYF. DNA of the CDR3: TGTGCCAGCAGCGTAGAGTCGGCAGCCTACTCTGGAAACACCATATATTTT. Supplemented by reference TRBV9 and TRBJ1-3, the full variable domain reads DSGVTQTPKHLITATGQRVTLRCSPRSGDLSVYWYQQSLDQGLQFLIQYYNGEERAKGNILERFSAQQFPDLHSELNLSSLELGDSALYFCASSVESAAYSGNTIYFGEGSWLTVV.

V usage is TRBV28 and J usage is TRBJ2-5, with D tentatively TRBD2 (6 bases). There are 23 residues in the CDR3. Germline CDR1 is MDHEN and CDR2 is SYDVKM. Trimming left V 2 bases short and J 0 bases short, with 34 bases between. CDR3 sequence: CASSLMNAWTIQPSGSYQETQYF. The CDR3 nucleotides read TGTGCCAGCAGTTTAATGAACGCCTGGACTATCCAACCTTCCGGGTCGTACCAAGAGACCCAGTACTTC.